The 24 T cell receptor beta chains presented below share a single source sample, sequenced in a study of siplizumab effects on memory and regulatory T cells (dated by TCRdb to about 2019). The method was the immunoSEQ multiplex PCR assay. TCRdb provides this immuneACCESS table in a form limited to in-frame rearrangements. Some clones are lacking; in checked studies, under half of them reflect an unresolved V gene, and why the rest are absent is not known. This sample is represented by roughly 110,000 clones; 80% to 95% of them were singletons. Of the sample, roughly 0.15% is held by the ten largest clones. What was sequenced was non-Treg CD4+ T cells sorted from blood. This specimen's cell subset or site label, interpreted: FACS-sorted unstimulated CD4+ non-regulatory T cells. These TCRs come from a human donor in good health.

CDR3 protein: CASSRWSTDTQYF. The CDR3 DNA reads TGTGCCAGCAGCCGTTGGAGTACAGATACGCAGTATTTT. J is TRBJ2-3 and V is TRBV4-2; no firm D call. The germline gives CDR1 LGHNA, CDR2 YNFKEQ. The CDR3 runs to 13 residues. Trimming left V 4 bases short and J 3 bases short, with 8 bases between.

The V gene is TRBV12-5, the J gene TRBJ1-5; no definite D call. V shed 0 bases and J shed 2 bases, with 17 bases lying between them. Germline lookup yields CDR1 LGHNT and CDR2 FRNRAP. The CDR3 totals 18 residues. The CDR3 bases are TGTGCTAGTGGTTTGGTAGGGATGGGAAGTCGTGGCAATCAGCCCCAGCATTTT. Residues: CASGLVGMGSRGNQPQHF.

This clone appeared once. The chain uses TRBV5-1 and TRBJ1-6, with D possibly being TRBD1 (5 bases). Germline lookup yields CDR1 SGHRS and CDR2 YFSETQ. V was clipped by 0 bases and J by 9 bases, with 13 bases between them. The CDR3 consists of 15 residues. The CDR3 DNA is TGCGCCAGCAGCTTGGGGACGGGGCCCTTTTCACCCCTCCACTTT. Its translation: CASSLGTGPFSPLHF.

The chain recombines TRBV5-1 with TRBJ1-4; no clear D gene. The V end was cut by 0 bases, the J end by 7 bases, with 7 bases between. Germline loops: CDR1 SGHRS, CDR2 YFSETQ. The CDR3 loop spans 13 amino acids. The CDR3 DNA reads as TGCGCCAGCAGCTTGGGGGTGGGTGAAAAACTGTTTTTT. It specifies CASSLGVGEKLFF.

The CDR3 sequence: CASSVGDRGNSYEQYF. CDR3 nucleotide sequence: TGTGCCAGCAGCGTAGGGGACAGGGGGAATTCCTACGAGCAGTACTTC. J is TRBJ2-7 and V is TRBV9; 11 positions match TRBD1. CDR3 size: 16 residues. The J segment lost 1 base and the V segment lost 0 bases, leaving 3 bases of the junction unmatched. Per the germline V gene, CDR1 is SGDLS and CDR2 is YYNGEE.

The J gene is TRBJ1-2, the V gene TRBV27; D call uncertain. Trimming removed 5 bases at V and 4 bases at J, with 11 bases between. The length of the CDR3 is 13 residues. From germline, CDR1 is MNHEY and CDR2 SMNVEV (reference sequence). The CDR3 spells CASSPRVGYGYTF. In DNA form, the CDR3 reads TGTGCCAGCAGTCCACGGGTTGGCTATGGCTACACCTTC.

The chain is built from TRBV5-3 and TRBJ2-7; D unresolved. TRBV5-3 is flagged as an ORF with uncertain function. CDR3 length: 13 amino acids. V was pared by 4 bases and J by 2 bases, with 10 bases between. CDR3 residues: CARSREGAYEQYF. DNA for the CDR3: TGTGCCAGAAGCCGTGAAGGAGCCTACGAGCAGTACTTC.

The gene calls are TRBV7-3 and TRBJ2-2; possibly TRBD1 for D (6 bases). Trimming took off 4 bases at V and 6 bases at J, with 9 bases between the two ends. The germline gives CDR1 SGHTA, CDR2 FQGTGA. This CDR3 comprises 13 residues. In DNA form, the CDR3 reads TGTGCCAGCAGCTATACAGGGTCCGGGGAGCTGTTTTTT. It codes for CASSYTGSGELFF.

V usage is TRBV5-1 and J usage is TRBJ2-7; perhaps D is TRBD1 or TRBD2 (7 bases each). CDR1 and CDR2 from the germline V gene are SGHRS and YFSETQ. This CDR3 is 17 amino acids long. V gave up 5 bases and J gave up 0 bases, with 21 bases separating them. The CDR3 spells CASSFSAGGVFSYEQYF. Written as DNA, the CDR3 is TGCGCCAGCAGTTTTTCAGCAGGGGGGGTCTTCTCCTACGAGCAGTACTTC.

The chain employs TRBV6-5 and TRBJ2-3, with 7 positions matching TRBD2. CDR1 and CDR2 from the germline V gene are MNHEY and SVGAGI. V was pared by 8 bases and J by 8 bases, with 1 base of the junction left unmatched. The CDR3 consists of 10 residues. For the CDR3, the DNA is TGTGCCAGCTGGGGGGGTACGCAGTATTTT. It yields the protein CASWGGTQYF.

J is TRBJ1-2 and V is TRBV19; possible D gene TRBD1, 5 bases. Germline-derived CDR1 and CDR2 are LNHDA and SQIVND (reference sequence). Trimming cost V 7 bases and J 2 bases, with 11 bases left between them. CDR3 length equals 13 residues. For the CDR3, the DNA is TGTGCCAGTAAGAGCAGGGTAAACTATGGCTACACCTTC. As protein: CASKSRVNYGYTF.

This chain uses TRBV4-2 with TRBJ2-1; the match to TRBD2 covers 9 bases. Germline V gene sequence: CDR1 LGHNA, CDR2 YNFKEQ. Trimming at V came to 1 base and at J to 4 bases, leaving 11 bases not matched to a gene. The CDR3 has 18 residues. The CDR3 loop is CASSQGPAASGNYNEQFF. CDR3 bases: TGTGCCAGCAGCCAAGGACCCGCGGCTAGCGGGAATTACAATGAGCAGTTCTTC.

The CDR3 spells CASRRVGGLYNEQFF. For the CDR3, the DNA is TGTGCCAGCAGACGTGTCGGGGGACTCTACAATGAGCAGTTCTTC. The chain is built from TRBV6-5 and TRBJ2-1, with D possibly TRBD2 on 6 matching bases. Germline lookup yields CDR1 MNHEY and CDR2 SVGAGI. The CDR3 consists of 15 residues. V was cut by 6 bases and J by 3 bases, with 15 bases left in between.

The chain uses TRBV30 and TRBJ2-3; 10 positions agree with TRBD1. V was clipped by 1 base and J by 6 bases; unmatched bases: 16. Germline loops: CDR1 GTSNPN, CDR2 SVGIG (reference sequence). CDR3 size: 18 residues. Written as DNA, the CDR3 is TGTGCCTGGAGTGGCTTCAGGGTGGGGGGACAGGGGAGTGATACGCAGTATTTT. It codes for CAWSGFRVGGQGSDTQYF.

The chain uses TRBV10-3 and TRBJ2-1; 7 nucleotides align to TRBD1. This CDR3 is 11 amino acids long. CDR1 is ENHRY and CDR2 is SYGVKD in the germline V gene. V was pared by 3 bases and J by 15 bases, with 5 bases of the junction left unmatched. CDR3 coding DNA: TGTGCCATCAGTGACAGGGACAGACCGTTCTTC. Its translation: CAISDRDRPFF.

This clone was counted once. This chain uses TRBV25-1 with TRBJ1-6; no reliable D call. With 6 bases removed from V and 5 bases from J, the gap between germline ends came to 11 bases. Germline V CDR1 and CDR2: MGHDK, SYGVNS. The CDR3 covers 14 residues. CDR3 DNA sequence: TGTGCCAGCAGATTAGAACAGAATAATTCACCCCTCCACTTT. It codes for CASRLEQNNSPLHF.

This clone was detected a few times. This chain links TRBV29-1 with TRBJ1-1; 7 bases line up with TRBD1. There are 13 residues in the CDR3. Germline values: CDR1 SQVTM, CDR2 ANQGSEA. The V segment lost 7 bases and the J segment 5 bases; nucleotides outside the gene matches: 10. The CDR3 here is CSALQGRWTEAFF. Written as DNA, the CDR3 is TGCAGCGCCCTACAGGGGCGGTGGACTGAAGCTTTCTTT.

V is TRBV5-1 and J is TRBJ2-3; D unclear. The germline V gene encodes CDR1 SGHRS and CDR2 YFSETQ. The CDR3 length is 13 residues. V lost 4 bases and J 2 bases, leaving 8 bases between the germline ends. This CDR3 reads CASSPSFTDTQYF. The CDR3 nucleotides read TGCGCCAGCAGCCCTAGTTTCACAGATACGCAGTATTTT.

Only one count was recorded for this clone. The chain uses TRBV7-6 and TRBJ2-7, with D unresolved. The CDR3 has 13 amino acids. Trimming removed 6 bases from V and 5 bases from J, with 14 bases in between. CDR1 is SGHVS, CDR2 FNYEAQ, per germline. The CDR3 sequence is CASSLSMVHEQYF. In DNA form, the CDR3 reads TGTGCCAGCAGTCTTAGCATGGTCCACGAGCAGTACTTC.

The rearrangement links TRBV9 to TRBJ1-6; 7 positions agree with TRBD1. Trimming cost V 4 bases and J 1 base; bases outside gene matches: 5. The CDR3 has 16 residues. The germline CDR1 and CDR2 sequences are SGDLS and YYNGEE. The DNA of the CDR3 is TGTGCCAGCAGCTCCCCACAGGGGTCCTATAATTCACCCCTCCACTTT. It is translated as CASSSPQGSYNSPLHF.

The chain is built from TRBV18 and TRBJ1-5; D gene uncertain. Trimming removed 2 bases at V and 4 bases at J, with 12 bases between. Per the germline V gene, CDR1 is KGHSH and CDR2 is LQKENI. The CDR3 contains 15 residues. Written as DNA, the CDR3 is TGTGCCAGCTCACCAAAAAGGGAGGGTAATCAGCCCCAGCATTTT. It specifies CASSPKREGNQPQHF.

The chain joins TRBV2 to TRBJ2-7; 7 bases map to TRBD1. V lost 7 bases and J lost 0; bases outside the gene matches: 12. Germline V gives CDR1 SNHLY, CDR2 FYNNEI. The CDR3 extends over 16 amino acids. CDR3 residues: CASTPLGQDSSYEQYF. Written as DNA, the CDR3 is TGTGCCAGCACCCCGTTAGGACAGGACAGCTCCTACGAGCAGTACTTC.

The CDR3 DNA sequence: TGTGCCAGCCGCGACGGTAGCTCCTACGAGCAGTACTTC. Translated, it gives CASRDGSSYEQYF. This rearrangement joins TRBV6-6 to TRBJ2-7, with unresolved D. Trimming stripped 8 bases from V and 0 bases from J, with 11 bases between. The CDR3 covers 13 residues. Germline-derived CDR1 and CDR2 are MNHNY and SVGAGI (reference sequence).

The chain uses TRBV27 and TRBJ1-1, with 7 bases lining up with TRBD1. After removal of 9 bases from V and 4 bases from J, the junction contained 8 bases not matched to a gene. This CDR3 contains 13 residues. Germline V CDR1 and CDR2: MNHEY, SMNVEV (reference sequence). This chain's CDR3 is CASSRGRLTEAFF. The CDR3 DNA is TGTGCCAGTTCTAGGGGGCGCCTCACTGAAGCTTTCTTT.